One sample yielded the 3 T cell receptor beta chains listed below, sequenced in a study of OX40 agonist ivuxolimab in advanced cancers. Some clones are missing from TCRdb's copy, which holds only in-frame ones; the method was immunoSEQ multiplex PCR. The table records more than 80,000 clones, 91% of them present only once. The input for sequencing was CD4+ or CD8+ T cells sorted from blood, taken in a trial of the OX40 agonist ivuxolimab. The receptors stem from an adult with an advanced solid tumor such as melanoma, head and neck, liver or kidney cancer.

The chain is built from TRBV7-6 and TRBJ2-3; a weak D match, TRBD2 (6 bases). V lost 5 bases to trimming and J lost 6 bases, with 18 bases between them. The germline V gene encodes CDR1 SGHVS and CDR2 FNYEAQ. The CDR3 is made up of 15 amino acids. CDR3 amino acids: CASSPSPGVTDTQYF. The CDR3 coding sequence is TGTGCCAGCAGCCCCAGTCCGGGAGTCACGGATACGCAGTATTTT. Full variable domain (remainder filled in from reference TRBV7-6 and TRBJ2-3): GAGVSQSPRYKVTKRGQDVALRCDPISGHVSLYWYRQALGQGPEFLTYFNYEAQQDKSGLPNDRFSAERPEGSISTLTIQRTEQRDSAMYRCASSPSPGVTDTQYFGPGTRLTVL.

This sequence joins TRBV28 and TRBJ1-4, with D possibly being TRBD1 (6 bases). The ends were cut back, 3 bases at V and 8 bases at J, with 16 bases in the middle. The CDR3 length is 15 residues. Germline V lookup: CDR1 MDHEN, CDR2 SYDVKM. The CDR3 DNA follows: TGTGCCAGCAGTTTCCGGACAGCGCGCCGGGAAAAACTGTTTTTT. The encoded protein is CASSFRTARREKLFF.

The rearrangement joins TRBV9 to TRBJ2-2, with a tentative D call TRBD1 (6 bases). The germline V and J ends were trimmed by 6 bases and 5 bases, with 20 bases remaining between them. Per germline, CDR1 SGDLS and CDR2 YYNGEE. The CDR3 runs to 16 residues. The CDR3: CASTRQDSSWTGELFF. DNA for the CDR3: TGTGCCAGCACCCGACAGGATTCGTCTTGGACCGGGGAGCTGTTTTTT.